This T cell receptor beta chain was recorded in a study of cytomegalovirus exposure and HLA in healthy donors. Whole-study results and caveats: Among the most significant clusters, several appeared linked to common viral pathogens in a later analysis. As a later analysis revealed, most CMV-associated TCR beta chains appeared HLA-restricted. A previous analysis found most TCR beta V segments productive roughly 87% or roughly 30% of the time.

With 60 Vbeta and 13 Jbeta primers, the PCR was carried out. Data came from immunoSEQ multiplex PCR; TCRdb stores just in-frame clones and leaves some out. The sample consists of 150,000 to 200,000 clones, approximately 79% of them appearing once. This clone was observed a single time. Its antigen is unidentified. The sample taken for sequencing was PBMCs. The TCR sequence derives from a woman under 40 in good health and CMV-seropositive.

The CDR3 spells CASSDKGLGHNTGELFF. The DNA for the CDR3 is TGTGCCAGCAGCGACAAGGGACTAGGTCATAACACCGGGGAGCTGTTTTTT. The chain carries TRBV9 and TRBJ2-2; 8 bases match TRBD2. CDR1 and CDR2 from the germline V gene are SGDLS and YYNGEE. This CDR3 has 17 residues. V lost 3 bases, J lost 2 bases, and 9 bases stayed unmatched.